The next 5 T cell receptor beta chains were all read from a single sample in a study of blood T cell repertoires in COVID-19. Only in-frame clones appear in the TCRdb table, and some are missing; sequencing was by immunoSEQ multiplex PCR. Counted here are approximately 35,000 clones, about 87% occurring once; the ten biggest clones make up roughly two fifths. Material for sequencing was peripheral blood. Every receptor here comes from a human donor in a cohort sampled during active COVID-19.

The sample holds a few counts of this clone. Written as DNA, the CDR3 is TGTGCCAGCAGCATTATGGCGGGACAGGGAGTAGAAGCTTTCTTT. It codes for CASSIMAGQGVEAFF. The chain links TRBV5-4 to TRBJ1-1; 9 bases match TRBD1. This CDR3 contains 15 residues. The V and J ends lost 4 bases and 8 bases, in that order; junction bases with no gene match: 12. Germline V gene sequence: CDR1 SGHNT, CDR2 YYREEE (reference sequence).

The chain uses TRBV14 and TRBJ2-7, with D maybe TRBD2 (6 bases). Trimming pared 2 bases from V and 3 bases from J, leaving 8 bases between. The CDR3 consists of 13 residues. CDR1 SGHDN and CDR2 FVKESK come from the germline V gene. The CDR3: CASSQSGVYEQYF. The CDR3 nucleotides read TGTGCCAGCAGCCAATCGGGGGTCTACGAGCAGTACTTC.

Of note for this clone: A read error may account for a junction end that differs from germline. The V gene is TRBV7-7, the J gene TRBJ2-5; TRBD1 is a possible D gene (5 bases). The CDR3 is made up of 15 amino acids. Germline V CDR1 and CDR2: SSHAT, FNYEAQ (reference sequence). This CDR3 is CASSLVGVVGETQYF. The DNA for the CDR3 is TGTGCTAGCAGCTTAGTAGGGGTTGTAGGAGAGACCCAGTACTTC.

The chain is built from TRBV18 and TRBJ1-1; D is uncertain. This CDR3 has 14 amino acids. V shed 2 bases and J shed 1 base, with 8 bases lying between them. In germline, CDR1 is KGHSH, CDR2 LQKENI. The CDR3 region has the DNA TGTGCCAGCTCACCATTTGGCTCGAACACTGAAGCTTTCTTT. The encoded protein is CASSPFGSNTEAFF.

This sequence joins TRBV2 and TRBJ2-5; D is ambiguous. This CDR3 is 11 amino acids long. The V end lost 6 bases, the J end lost 5 bases, and 7 bases lay between the germline ends. The V gene's germline CDR1 is SNHLY and CDR2 FYNNEI. CDR3 coding DNA: TGTGCCAGCAGAAGTAGTGAGACCCAGTACTTC. It translates to CASRSSETQYF.